This T cell receptor beta chain appears in the sequencing data of a study of control samples from healthy donors and cancer patients. The repertoire was sequenced with immunoSEQ multiplex PCR; TCRdb's copy has only in-frame clones and lacks some. The data show around 120,000 clones, with approximately 89% seen just once and approximately 2.9% held by the top ten. Germline assignment: CDR1 LNHDA and CDR2 SQIVND (reference sequence). The CDR3 runs 15 residues. Unmatched junction bases numbered 12, after V lost 11 bases and J lost 2 bases. This clonotype originated in a man between 60 and 70 years old in good health. The V gene is TRBV19, the J gene TRBJ1-2; 9 bases match TRBD1. What was sequenced was blood. The chain's CDR3 is CAAEGETGGNYGYTF. CDR3 DNA: TGTGCCGCAGAAGGAGAAACAGGGGGCAACTATGGCTACACCTTC.